This TCR beta chain was identified in a study of cytomegalovirus exposure and HLA in healthy donors. Study context: Roughly 92 million unique TCRs, all from HLA-typed donors, were included in an early release of the data.

Germline loops: CDR1 SEHNR, CDR2 FQNEAQ (reference sequence). The CDR3 loop spans 13 amino acids. Trimming took off 1 base at V and 0 bases at J, with 4 bases between the two ends. Healthy individuals who donated bone marrow served as the donors. Whole-study findings and limits: For TCR beta chains, V- and J-gene trimming was later linked to a missense DCLRE1C variant.

The PCR was carried out with 60 Vbeta primers and 13 Jbeta primers. Here immunoSEQ multiplex PCR was the method, and the copy in TCRdb shows in-frame clones only, minus some. The sample yields some 160,000 clones, roughly four fifths seen once. In the case of this clone: Its antigen is still unknown.

J is TRBJ2-7 and V is TRBV7-9; no definite D call. The clonotype originates from a male donor in good health and CMV-seronegative. The sequencing sample was made of PBMCs. CDR3 sequence: CASSLELSYEQYF. The CDR3 bases are TGTGCCAGCAGCTTAGAGCTCTCCTACGAGCAGTACTTC.